This T cell receptor beta chain was captured by sequencing in a study of shared clonotypes between healthy human individuals. The V gene's germline CDR1 is LNHNV and CDR2 YYDKDF (reference sequence). The CDR3 runs 15 residues. Trimming stripped 0 bases from V and 1 base from J, with 7 bases between. The naive CD8 fraction comprised CD45RO-negative cells positively selected for CCR7 and excluded terminally differentiated effector memory CD45RA+ cells. Using immunoSEQ multiplex PCR, the repertoire was profiled, and TCRdb retains in-frame clones only, with some absent. The table lists about 2.1 million clones, around 93% of them singletons.

The sequenced sample was naive CD8+ T cells from PBMCs. The sequence came from a man aged 18 to 30 in good health. Some clones in this sample may be carry-over from other donors' samples. J is TRBJ1-3 and V is TRBV15, with D unresolved. CDR3 nucleotides: TGTGCCACCAGCAGAGATCTGGGGTCTGGAAACACCATATATTTT. It codes for CATSRDLGSGNTIYF.